This T cell receptor beta chain was sequenced in a study of blood T cell repertoires in COVID-19 (dated by TCRdb to 2019 to 2021). For the wider study: Samples from collaborators originated in the United States, Italy and Spain and spanned both the acute and convalescent phases of COVID-19. The sample metadata nearly always contained a de-identified subject ID, COVID-19 status, age in years and sex. The material from the prospective study consisted of cDNA or gDNA derived from T cells, B-cell-depleted T cells, or PBMCs. Where HLA class I and class II types were available, the types were taken from metadata supplied by the sample provider, not from assay-based typing. A freely available public database, intended as a resource for researchers studying the immune response to SARS-CoV-2, is where the repertoires were released. The samples were drawn from the first 160 participants of the ongoing ImmuneRACE study and from 1,254 subjects provided by 6 global collaborators. The dataset comprised deeply sampled blood TCRbeta repertoires from subjects exposed to, actively infected with, or recovered from COVID-19.

The collaborating institutions used their own protocols to collect whole blood in K2EDTA tubes. Collaborator samples were shipped for TCRbeta analysis as frozen whole blood, isolated PBMCs, or DNA extracted from either sample type. In regard to this clone: Which antigen it targets is not known. Qualities for individual bases were not recorded, and no much larger clone is one base off.

The germline V gene specifies SGHDT as CDR1 and YYEEEE as CDR2. Relative to germline, V is missing 2 bases and J is missing 8 bases, with 11 bases of the junction outside any gene match. The CDR3 measures 16 amino acids from cysteine to phenylalanine. The only DNA kept is the CDR3, 48 bases in frame from the first base. Overall results and qualifications from the work: How much clinical and demographic metadata was included differed by source and by participant, and the metadata was provided uncurated.

TCRbeta CDR3 regions were amplified from genomic DNA using the immunoSEQ Assay, a bias-controlled multiplex PCR. The authors' pipeline ran thus. The number of nucleated cells in each sample was estimated from the amplification of reference gene primers within the assay. To quantify the absolute abundance of each unique TCRbeta CDR3 rearrangement, sequence reads were collapsed and filtered. For each sample, productive Simpson clonality was calculated as the square root of Simpson's diversity index over productive rearrangements. TCRdb carries this immuneACCESS record with in-frame sequences only. Its versions omit some clonotypes, under half of them owing to an unresolved V gene in the studies checked, with the rest unexplained. Clone size and V and J calls were adopted from that table, with D and trimming inferred from the DNA. The sample contains around 68,000 clones, over 75% of them found a single time. The ten largest clones capture just under 3% of the sample.

The V and J genes are TRBV5-6 and TRBJ2-4, and 9 bases in between align with TRBD1. The material sequenced was peripheral blood. This clonotype originated in a man aged 80 or over with acute or convalescent COVID-19. At the DNA level, the sequence is TGTGCCAGCAGCTTCCGCGGGACAGGGAAATTCGACATTCAGTACTTC. Translated, this is CASSFRGTGKFDIQYF. When the CDR3 is completed using the reference TRBV5-6 and TRBJ2-4 genes on either side, the full variable domain is DAGVTQSPTHLIKTRGQQVTLRCSPKSGHDTVSWYQQALGQGPQFIFQYYEEEERQRGNFPDRFSGHQFPNYSSELNVNALLLGDSALYLCASSFRGTGKFDIQYFGAGTRLSVL.